These 14 T cell receptor beta chains were sequenced from one sample in a study of blood T cell repertoires in COVID-19 (dated by TCRdb to between 2020 and 2021). The library was obtained by the immunoSEQ multiplex PCR assay. The source is immuneACCESS, and TCRdb retained only in-frame sequences with V and J called. Part of the clones is not carried over; for the studies checked, unresolved V genes explain less than half of this, and the remainder is unexplained. For this sample the table gives about 460,000 clones, of which more than 85% were detected only once. Around 8% of the sample rests with the top ten. The sample consisted of PBMCs or T cells enriched from blood (not recorded which). These receptor sequences come from a woman aged 60 to 75 who had recovered from COVID-19.

In its sample, this clone was seen a few times. This sequence joins TRBV27 and TRBJ1-2; D may be TRBD1 (5 bases). Trimming pared 5 bases from V and 4 bases from J, leaving 17 bases between. The CDR3 length is 15 residues. Germline values: CDR1 MNHEY, CDR2 SMNVEV (reference sequence). CDR3 protein: CASSPRAREGYGYTF. CDR3 nucleotide sequence: TGTGCCAGCAGTCCAAGGGCCAGGGAAGGCTATGGCTACACCTTC.

V is TRBV27 and J is TRBJ1-6, with TRBD1 matching over 7 bases. This CDR3 has 16 amino acids. Germline CDR1 MNHEY, CDR2 SMNVEV (reference sequence). V gave up 4 bases and J gave up 7 bases; unmatched junction bases: 10. The CDR3 sequence is CASSSTRTGANSPLHF. The CDR3 DNA follows: TGTGCCAGCAGTTCAACCCGGACAGGAGCGAATTCACCCCTCCACTTT.

V gene TRBV9 combines with J gene TRBJ1-6, with 7 bases fitting TRBD1. Germline values: CDR1 SGDLS, CDR2 YYNGEE. V lost 2 bases to trimming and J lost 6 bases; unmatched junction nucleotides: 5. The CDR3 is 15 amino acids. CDR3 sequence: CASSVAGQPNSPLHF. DNA of the CDR3: TGTGCCAGCAGCGTGGCGGGACAGCCTAATTCACCCCTCCACTTT.

The J gene is TRBJ1-2, the V gene TRBV28; D not certain. Trimming took 6 bases from V and 7 from J, leaving 18 bases between them. CDR1 MDHEN and CDR2 SYDVKM come from the germline V gene. The CDR3 totals 14 residues. In nucleotides, the CDR3 is TGTGCCAGCAGCGAGCGGGCCCCATGGGCTGGCTACACCTTC. It specifies CASSERAPWAGYTF.

V and J are TRBV5-4 and TRBJ2-1; D is ambiguous. V lost 0 bases, J lost 8 bases, and 12 bases lay in between. This CDR3 is 14 amino acids long. CDR1 is SGHNT and CDR2 is YYREEE in the germline V gene (reference sequence). CDR3 bases: TGTGCCAGCAGCTTGGACCCTGGTCAGGATGAGCAGTTCTTC. It translates to CASSLDPGQDEQFF.

This rearrangement joins TRBV4-1 to TRBJ2-2; the D gene is possibly TRBD2 (6 bases). Trimming removed 2 bases from V and 9 bases from J, with 19 bases in between. This CDR3 has 16 residues. Germline-derived CDR1 and CDR2 are MGHRA and YSYEKL. CDR3 sequence: CASSQQTGPGDRELFF. Written as DNA, the CDR3 is TGCGCCAGCAGCCAACAAACAGGACCGGGAGACCGGGAGCTGTTTTTT.

The V gene is TRBV12-3 or TRBV12-4, the J gene TRBJ1-4; no definite D call. V lost 6 bases to trimming and J lost 8 bases, with 13 bases between them. The CDR3 contains 13 residues. CDR3 protein: CASSGVPGEKLFF. CDR3 in DNA: TGTGCCAGCAGCGGGGTCCCGGGGGAAAAACTGTTTTTT.

Note on this clone: One end of the junction does not line up with germline, which may come from a read error. This chain joins TRBV25-1 and TRBJ2-7; no reliable D call. Germline V gene lookup returns CDR1 MGHDK and CDR2 SYGVNS. The CDR3 extends over 13 amino acids. The CDR3 region is CASSVGISNEQYF. For the CDR3, the DNA is TGTGCCAGCAGTGTCGGTATCTCCAACGAGCAGTACTTC.

CDR3 protein: CASSPPTPGEQYV. CDR3 bases: TGTGCCAGCAGTCCGCCCACACCGGGGGAGCAGTACGTC. The V gene is TRBV28, the J gene TRBJ2-7; TRBD2 is a possible D gene (5 bases). Germline V lookup: CDR1 MDHEN, CDR2 SYDVKM. The CDR3 sequence is 13 residues long. V was trimmed by 5 bases and J by 7 bases, leaving 15 bases between them.

This clone has a handful of counts. The gene calls are TRBV18 and TRBJ2-7; TRBD2 matches at 7 bases. The CDR3 consists of 13 residues. With 3 bases clipped from V and 5 bases from J, the junction kept 4 bases outside the gene matches. Germline lookup yields CDR1 KGHSH and CDR2 LQKENI. CDR3 nucleotide sequence: TGTGCCAGCTCACCCCAGGGAGGGAACGAGCAGTACGTC. It is translated as CASSPQGGNEQYV.

J is TRBJ1-1 and V is TRBV6-5; a possible D gene is TRBD1 (6 bases). V was shortened by 4 bases and J by 6 bases, with 15 bases between the two germline ends. The germline V gene has CDR1 MNHEY and CDR2 SVGAGI. The CDR3 spans 14 residues. The CDR3 bases are TGTGCCAGCAGTTTAGGGGGTGGGGTTTCTGAAGCTTTCTTT. This encodes CASSLGGGVSEAFF.

CDR3 DNA sequence: TGTGCCAGCAGTTACGACAGTCCGCCCTACGAGCAGTACGTC. It translates to CASSYDSPPYEQYV. The chain employs TRBV6-2 or TRBV6-3 and TRBJ2-7; TRBD1 is a possible D gene (5 bases). V lost 2 bases to trimming and J lost 2 bases, with 10 bases between them. Germline values: CDR1 MNHEY, CDR2 SVGEGT. The CDR3 contains 14 residues.

The chain carries TRBV28 and TRBJ1-2, with D perhaps TRBD1 (5 bases). V was trimmed by 2 bases and J by 3 bases, leaving 10 bases between them. This CDR3 has 14 amino acids. CDR1 is MDHEN and CDR2 is SYDVKM in the germline V gene. CDR3 sequence reads: CASSLPGGDYGYTF. DNA of the CDR3: TGTGCCAGCAGTTTACCCGGGGGGGACTATGGCTACACCTTC.

The rearrangement uses TRBV5-4 and TRBJ1-4; 10 bases map to TRBD1. The germline gives CDR1 SGHNT, CDR2 YYREEE (reference sequence). The CDR3 is 17 amino acids. The V and J ends lost 1 base and 7 bases, in that order; junction bases with no gene match: 10. CDR3 coding DNA: TGTGCCAGCAGCTTGCGGACAGGGGGGGTTGGAGCTGAAAAACTGTTTTTT. This translates into CASSLRTGGVGAEKLFF.